This TCR beta chain is drawn from a study of blood T cell repertoires in COVID-19. Participants spanned ages about 18 to 100 years and resided in about 24 US areas. Per germline, CDR1 LGHNA and CDR2 YNFKEQ. Trimming removed 0 bases from V and 8 bases from J; junction bases left unmatched: 5. This CDR3 is built from 16 residues. Produced via immunoSEQ multiplex PCR; TCRdb's table is partial and in-frame only. The sample lists 200,000 to 250,000 clones; almost 90% were seen once. The rearrangement uses TRBV4-2 and TRBJ1-4; TRBD1 aligns across 11 bases. This clonotype was obtained from a man aged 25-45 years who had been exposed to COVID-19. Input material: PBMCs or T cells enriched from blood (not recorded which). The CDR3 protein is CASSQDRGQGGEKLFF. The CDR3 DNA is TGTGCCAGCAGCCAAGATCGGGGACAGGGGGGGGAAAAACTGTTTTTT.